These T cell receptor beta chains were read from a single sample in a study of Graves' ophthalmopathy and Graves' hyperthyroidism. TCRdb used MiXCR to reprocess the multiplex PCR reads, holding one entry per CDR3 protein. The sample has 500,000 to 700,000 distinct CDR3 sequences; 22% are singletons. Sample: peripheral blood. Receptors originate from a woman under 30 with stable Graves' hyperthyroidism. Some clones in this sample may be carry-over from other donors' samples. CDR3s include the opening cysteine and the closing phenylalanine or tryptophan. D genes are given only for firm matches.

CDR3 protein: CASSSGQRDTGELFF
V gene: TRBV6-1
D gene: TRBD1

CDR3 protein: CASSSQGTNQPQHF
V gene: TRBV12-3/TRBV12-4
D gene: -

CDR3 protein: CASSDHGGSYGYTF
V gene: TRBV6-1
D gene: -

CDR3 protein: CASSEQHSGNTIYF
V gene: TRBV6-1
D gene: -

CDR3 protein: CASRSTGDTEAFF
V gene: TRBV6-1
D gene: TRBD1

CDR3 protein: CANSPDPSGQGQETQYF
V gene: TRBV4-3
D gene: TRBD1

CDR3 protein: CASSQRGGTYEQYF
V gene: TRBV3-1
D gene: TRBD2

CDR3 protein: CASSIFGAGSYGYTF
V gene: TRBV19
D gene: -

CDR3 protein: CASSELQWGLAGGEQYF
V gene: TRBV3-1
D gene: TRBD2

CDR3 protein: CASSLARTGQTEAFF
V gene: TRBV12-3/TRBV12-4
D gene: TRBD1

CDR3 protein: CASSVSYREFRHGYTF
V gene: TRBV2
D gene: -

CDR3 protein: CATSTGQGVNQPQHF
V gene: TRBV15
D gene: -

CDR3 protein: CASRNHGTGQETQYF
V gene: TRBV6-1
D gene: TRBD1

CDR3 protein: CASSFGWSYGYTF
V gene: TRBV6-2/TRBV6-3
D gene: -

CDR3 protein: CASSQGGAASGNTIYF
V gene: TRBV4-1
D gene: -

CDR3 protein: CASSSGYKLDKGGRETQYF
V gene: TRBV7-8
D gene: -

CDR3 protein: CASSDRGGTYGYTF
V gene: TRBV6-2/TRBV6-3
D gene: TRBD1

CDR3 protein: CASSAGGWNQPQHF
V gene: TRBV6-1
D gene: TRBD1

CDR3 protein: CASSTQGAVTEAFF
V gene: TRBV6-1
D gene: TRBD1

CDR3 protein: CASSHETGYQPQHF
V gene: TRBV4-1
D gene: TRBD1

CDR3 protein: CASTRQITLNYGYTF
V gene: TRBV6-5
D gene: -

CDR3 protein: CSVERQEANYGYTF
V gene: TRBV29-1
D gene: -

CDR3 protein: CASSNTGGTTEAFF
V gene: TRBV12-3/TRBV12-4
D gene: -

CDR3 protein: CASSYRSAVFQPQHF
V gene: TRBV6-2/TRBV6-3
D gene: -

CDR3 protein: CASSARTSGRQGLQETQYF
V gene: TRBV2
D gene: TRBD2

CDR3 protein: CASSDYRAGGHGYTF
V gene: TRBV6-4
D gene: -

CDR3 protein: CASSYGPEAFF
V gene: TRBV6-5
D gene: -

CDR3 protein: CASSEELSSSYEQYF
V gene: TRBV6-1
D gene: -

CDR3 protein: CSPASPGQGFYGYTF
V gene: TRBV20-1
D gene: TRBD1

CDR3 protein: CASTGQVVSNQPQHF
V gene: TRBV6-4
D gene: TRBD1

CDR3 protein: CASRYSGTGLYEQYF
V gene: TRBV12-3/TRBV12-4
D gene: TRBD1

CDR3 protein: CASSLGQRYTF
V gene: TRBV5-6
D gene: -

CDR3 protein: CAISPDRGMRDEQYF
V gene: TRBV10-3
D gene: TRBD1

CDR3 protein: CRPASGGNEQYF
V gene: TRBV20-1
D gene: TRBD2

CDR3 protein: CASSRVGGAGGPSSYEQYF
V gene: TRBV6-2/TRBV6-3
D gene: TRBD2

CDR3 protein: CASSSFRGRNTEAFF
V gene: TRBV7-8
D gene: -

CDR3 protein: CASRKWETGELFF
V gene: TRBV28
D gene: -

CDR3 protein: CSAIKTGGGQPQHF
V gene: TRBV20-1
D gene: TRBD1

CDR3 protein: CASSYEGNYGYTF
V gene: TRBV6-2/TRBV6-3
D gene: -

CDR3 protein: CSARFRVGETQYF
V gene: TRBV20-1
D gene: -

CDR3 protein: CASSFRAQETQYF
V gene: TRBV28
D gene: -

CDR3 protein: CASGGDSPYEQYF
V gene: TRBV2
D gene: -

CDR3 protein: CASSPPRRVTEAFF
V gene: TRBV12-3/TRBV12-4
D gene: -

CDR3 protein: CASHPGVAVHYEQYF
V gene: TRBV28
D gene: -

CDR3 protein: CASSQVPPRQGWNQPQHF
V gene: TRBV4-1
D gene: TRBD1

CDR3 protein: CSAPRQETQYF
V gene: TRBV20-1
D gene: -

CDR3 protein: CATSDLRTSEETQYF
V gene: TRBV24-1
D gene: -

CDR3 protein: CASRATGYNQPQHF
V gene: TRBV6-1
D gene: -

CDR3 protein: CASSRDRSLGGYGYTF
V gene: TRBV11-2
D gene: TRBD1